These 13 T cell receptor beta chains were all obtained from the same sample, sequenced in a study of T cell responses to AZD1222 COVID-19 vaccine. Assay used: immunoSEQ multiplex PCR; TCRdb lists only in-frame clones, some missing. The table records roughly 120,000 clones, roughly 85% of them present only once. Sequencing was performed on peripheral blood, taken on day 0 of AZD1222 vaccination. These receptors came from an adult in good health.

The chain uses TRBV7-2 and TRBJ2-2; D possibly corresponds to TRBD2 (6 bases). The ends were cut back, 0 bases at V and 3 bases at J, with 8 bases in the middle. CDR3 size: 15 residues. Germline loops: CDR1 SGHTA, CDR2 FQGNSA. CDR3 bases: TGTGCCAGCAGCTTAGCGGGAGGATACACCGGGGAGCTGTTTTTT. As protein: CASSLAGGYTGELFF.

The chain employs TRBV10-2 and TRBJ2-5; 10 nucleotides line up with TRBD2. Germline values: CDR1 WSHSY, CDR2 SAAADI. The CDR3 consists of 16 residues. The trim removed 3 bases at V and 9 bases at J, leaving 13 bases unmatched. The CDR3 DNA follows: TGCGCCAGCAGTGATTTAGGACTAGCGGATAAGTTCCCCCAGTACTTC. Translated: CASSDLGLADKFPQYF.

J is TRBJ1-5 and V is TRBV19; TRBD1 is a possible D gene (5 bases). The CDR3 is 15 residues long. Trimming cost V 6 bases and J 8 bases, with 20 bases left between them. Per the germline V gene, CDR1 is LNHDA and CDR2 is SQIVND (reference sequence). CDR3 DNA: TGTGCCAGTAGGGCCGGGGCGACTTGGGATGAGCCCCAGCATTTT. It is translated as CASRAGATWDEPQHF. Based on the CDR3 plus reference TRBV19 and TRBJ1-5, the full variable domain is DGGITQSPKYLFRKEGQNVTLSCEQNLNHDAMYWYRQDPGQGLRLIYYSQIVNDFQKGDIAEGYSVSREKKESFPLTVTSAQKNPTAFYLCASRAGATWDEPQHFGDGTRLSIL.

This chain uses TRBV24-1 with TRBJ2-3; the D call may be TRBD1 or TRBD2 (5 bases each). V lost 7 bases to trimming and J lost 4 bases, with 8 bases between them. This CDR3 region has 12 residues. Germline V gene sequence: CDR1 KGHDR, CDR2 SFDVKD. Written as DNA, the CDR3 is TGTGCCACCAGCGGGACCGCAGATACGCAGTATTTT. This gives the protein CATSGTADTQYF.

This clone was found once. The rearrangement links TRBV28 to TRBJ2-7; D gene unclear. Trimming shortened V by 5 bases and J by 7 bases, and 6 bases separated the two germline ends. This CDR3 spans 10 amino acids. Germline V CDR1 and CDR2: MDHEN, SYDVKM. The CDR3, as DNA: TGTGCCAGCAGTAACCGGGAGCAGTACTTC. Its protein product is CASSNREQYF.

In this sample, this clone turned up a few times. The rearrangement joins TRBV27 to TRBJ1-1; 7 bases are shared with TRBD1. This CDR3 spans 13 amino acids. In germline, CDR1 is MNHEY, CDR2 SMNVEV (reference sequence). V shed 6 bases, J shed 4 bases, and the junction held 5 bases outside the gene matches. CDR3: CASRKTGVTEAFF. The DNA of the CDR3 is TGTGCCAGCAGAAAAACAGGGGTCACTGAAGCTTTCTTT.

The genes are TRBV14 and TRBJ1-4; D is ambiguous. The CDR3 runs to 15 residues. In germline, CDR1 is SGHDN, CDR2 FVKESK. Deletions cut 4 bases from V and 8 bases from J, with 17 bases between. The CDR3 reads CASSLSFLTGEKLFF. The CDR3 DNA reads as TGTGCCAGCAGCCTCTCCTTCCTAACTGGGGAAAAACTGTTTTTT.

On this clone itself: The junction departs from germline at one end; a sequencing error may be responsible. This sample includes further DNA sequences coding for the same CDR3. The genes are TRBV7-9 and TRBJ1-6; D is unclear. The CDR3 totals 15 residues. CDR1 and CDR2 from the germline V gene are SEHNR and FQNEAQ (reference sequence). The CDR3 is CASSLGAADNSPLHF. The CDR3 nucleotides are TGTGCCAGCAGCTTAGGGGCGGCAGATAATTCTCCCCTCCACTTT.

This rearrangement joins TRBV30 to TRBJ1-1; D remains ambiguous. Germline CDR1 and CDR2: GTSNPN and SVGIG (reference sequence). The CDR3 loop spans 13 amino acids. V was trimmed by 0 bases and J by 3 bases, leaving 8 bases between them. The CDR3 coding sequence is TGTGCCTGGAGTGTGGCTTTTGACACTGAAGCTTTCTTT. Its translation: CAWSVAFDTEAFF. The entire variable domain, with the rest obtained from reference TRBV30 and TRBJ1-1, is as follows: SQTIHQWPATLVQPVGSPLSLECTVEGTSNPNLYWYRQAAGRGLQLLFYSVGIGQISSEVPQNLSASRPQDRQFILSSKKLLLSDSGFYLCAWSVAFDTEAFFGQGTRLTVV.

The chain uses TRBV6-6 and TRBJ2-2, with D possibly being TRBD1 (5 bases). CDR1 and CDR2 (germline): MNHNY, SVGAGI (reference sequence). This CDR3 spans 15 amino acids. The ends were cut back, 2 bases at V and 3 bases at J, with 10 bases in the middle. The CDR3: CASSYRGRDTGELFF. The CDR3 DNA sequence: TGTGCCAGCAGTTACAGGGGTAGGGACACCGGGGAGCTGTTTTTT.

The genes are TRBV9 and TRBJ1-2; 9 positions match TRBD1. Germline V CDR1 and CDR2: SGDLS, YYNGEE. The CDR3 extends over 15 amino acids. V lost 2 bases, J lost 7 bases, and 9 bases stayed unmatched. The CDR3 sequence: CASSVGTGSRVGYTF. CDR3 DNA: TGTGCCAGCAGCGTCGGGACAGGGAGCAGGGTTGGCTACACCTTC.

The J gene is TRBJ2-3, the V gene TRBV19; D gene uncertain. Trimming stripped 4 bases from V and 0 bases from J, with 17 bases between. The germline gives CDR1 LNHDA, CDR2 SQIVND (reference sequence). CDR3 size: 17 residues. This CDR3 reads CASSTTLVRLSTDTQYF. CDR3 in DNA: TGTGCCAGTAGTACAACGCTAGTGAGACTTAGCACAGATACGCAGTATTTT.

This clone was counted between two and nine times. The chain carries TRBV28 and TRBJ1-6; D may be TRBD1 (6 bases). Germline V gives CDR1 MDHEN, CDR2 SYDVKM. The CDR3 has 14 residues. The V end was cut by 5 bases, the J end by 10 bases, with 15 bases between. CDR3 region: CASSPGQSRSPLHF. DNA of the CDR3: TGTGCCAGCAGTCCCGGACAGTCAAGGTCACCCCTCCACTTT.